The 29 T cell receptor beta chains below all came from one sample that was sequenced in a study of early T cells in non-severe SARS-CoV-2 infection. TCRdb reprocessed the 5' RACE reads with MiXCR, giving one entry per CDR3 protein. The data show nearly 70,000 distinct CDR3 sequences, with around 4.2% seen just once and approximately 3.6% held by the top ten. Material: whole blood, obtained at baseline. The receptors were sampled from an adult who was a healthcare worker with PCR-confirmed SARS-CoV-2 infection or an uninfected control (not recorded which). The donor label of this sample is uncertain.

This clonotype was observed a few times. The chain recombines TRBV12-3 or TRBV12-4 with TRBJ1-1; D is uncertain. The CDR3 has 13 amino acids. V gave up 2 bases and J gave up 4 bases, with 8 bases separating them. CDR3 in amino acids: CASSLMGSTEAFF. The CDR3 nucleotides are TGTGCCAGCAGTTTAATGGGGAGCACTGAAGCTTTCTTT.

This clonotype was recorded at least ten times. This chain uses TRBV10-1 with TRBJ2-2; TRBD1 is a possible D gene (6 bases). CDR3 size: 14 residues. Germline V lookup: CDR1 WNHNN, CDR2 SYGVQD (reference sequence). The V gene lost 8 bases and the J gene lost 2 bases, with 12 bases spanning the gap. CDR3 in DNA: TGCGCCAGCGCATCGGACAGAAACACCGGGGAGCTGTTTTTT. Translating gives CASASDRNTGELFF.

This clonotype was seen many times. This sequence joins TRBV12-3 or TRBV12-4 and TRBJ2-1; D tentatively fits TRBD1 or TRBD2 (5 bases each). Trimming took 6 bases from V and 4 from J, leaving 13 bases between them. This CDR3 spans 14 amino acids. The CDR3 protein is CASSTGTRYNEQFF. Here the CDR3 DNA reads TGTGCCAGCAGCACCGGGACCAGGTACAATGAGCAGTTCTTC.

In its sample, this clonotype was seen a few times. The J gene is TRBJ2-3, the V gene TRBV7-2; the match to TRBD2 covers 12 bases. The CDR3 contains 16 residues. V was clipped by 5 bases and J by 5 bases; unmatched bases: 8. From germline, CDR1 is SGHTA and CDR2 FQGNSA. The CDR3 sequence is CASSARLAGDIDTQYF. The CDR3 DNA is TGTGCCAGCAGCGCCCGACTAGCGGGGGATATAGATACGCAGTATTTT. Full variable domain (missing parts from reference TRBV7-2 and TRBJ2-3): GAGVSQSPSNKVTEKGKDVELRCDPISGHTALYWYRQSLGQGLEFLIYFQGNSAPDKSGLPSDRFSAERTGGSVSTLTIQRTQQEDSAVYLCASSARLAGDIDTQYFGPGTRLTVL.

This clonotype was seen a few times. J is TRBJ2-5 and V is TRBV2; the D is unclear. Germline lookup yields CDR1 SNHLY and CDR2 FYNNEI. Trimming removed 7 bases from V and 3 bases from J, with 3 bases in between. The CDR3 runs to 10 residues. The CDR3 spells CASKEETQYF. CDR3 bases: TGTGCCAGCAAAGAAGAGACCCAGTACTTC.

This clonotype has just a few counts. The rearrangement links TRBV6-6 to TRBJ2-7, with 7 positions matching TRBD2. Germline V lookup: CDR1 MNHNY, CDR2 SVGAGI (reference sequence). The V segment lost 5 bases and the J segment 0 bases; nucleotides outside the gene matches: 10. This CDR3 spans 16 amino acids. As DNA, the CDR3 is TGTGCCAGCAGTACGGGGGGACCAACACTCTCCTACGAGCAGTACTTC. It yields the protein CASSTGGPTLSYEQYF.

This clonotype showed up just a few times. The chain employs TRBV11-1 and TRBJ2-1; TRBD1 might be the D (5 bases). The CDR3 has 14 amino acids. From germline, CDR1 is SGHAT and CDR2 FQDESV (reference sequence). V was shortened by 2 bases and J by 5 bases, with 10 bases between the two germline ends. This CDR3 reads CASSLWLGDNEQFF. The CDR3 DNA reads TGTGCCAGCAGCTTATGGCTAGGGGACAATGAGCAGTTCTTC.

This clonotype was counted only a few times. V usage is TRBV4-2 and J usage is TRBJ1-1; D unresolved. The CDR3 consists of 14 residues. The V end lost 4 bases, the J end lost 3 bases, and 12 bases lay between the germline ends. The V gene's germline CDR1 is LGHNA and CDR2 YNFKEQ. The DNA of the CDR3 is TGTGCCAGCAGCCCCCCAGTCCCAGACACTGAAGCTTTCTTT. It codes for CASSPPVPDTEAFF.

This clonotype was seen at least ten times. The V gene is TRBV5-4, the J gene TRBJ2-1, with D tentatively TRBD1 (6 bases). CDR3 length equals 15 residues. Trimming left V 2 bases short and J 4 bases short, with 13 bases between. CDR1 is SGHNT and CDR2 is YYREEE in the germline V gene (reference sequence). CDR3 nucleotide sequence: TGTGCCAGCAGCTTTACCAGGGGCTCGTACAATGAGCAGTTCTTC. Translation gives CASSFTRGSYNEQFF.

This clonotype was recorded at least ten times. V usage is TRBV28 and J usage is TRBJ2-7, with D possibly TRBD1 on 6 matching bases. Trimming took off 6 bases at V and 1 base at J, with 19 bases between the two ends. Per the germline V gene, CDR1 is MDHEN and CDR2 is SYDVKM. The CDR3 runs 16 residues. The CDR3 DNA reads TGTGCCAGCAGCATCGCTGGACAGCTGAGATCCTACGAGCAGTACTTC. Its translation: CASSIAGQLRSYEQYF. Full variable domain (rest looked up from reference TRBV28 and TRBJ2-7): DVKVTQSSRYLVKRTGEKVFLECVQDMDHENMFWYRQDPGLGLRLIYFSYDVKMKEKGDIPEGYSVSREKKERFSLILESASTNQTSMYLCASSIAGQLRSYEQYFGPGTRLTVT.

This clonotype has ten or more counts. CDR3 sequence reads: CASSSGRTYEQYF. The CDR3 region has the DNA TGTGCCAGTAGTAGCGGCAGAACCTACGAGCAGTACTTC. The genes are TRBV19 and TRBJ2-7; unclear D gene. Trimming removed 4 bases at V and 2 bases at J, with 9 bases between. Per germline, CDR1 LNHDA and CDR2 SQIVND (reference sequence). The CDR3 has 13 residues.

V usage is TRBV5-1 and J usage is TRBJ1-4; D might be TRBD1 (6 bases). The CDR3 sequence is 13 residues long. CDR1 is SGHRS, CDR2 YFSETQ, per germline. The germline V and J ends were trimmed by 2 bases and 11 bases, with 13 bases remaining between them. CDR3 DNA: TGCGCCAGCAGCTTTGAAGGACAGCAGAAACTGTTTTTT. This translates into CASSFEGQQKLFF.

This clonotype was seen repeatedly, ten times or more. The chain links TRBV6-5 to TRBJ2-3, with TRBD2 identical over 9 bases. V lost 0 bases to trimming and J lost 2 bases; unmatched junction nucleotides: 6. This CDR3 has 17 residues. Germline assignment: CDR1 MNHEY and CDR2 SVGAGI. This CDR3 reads CASSYSVAGAHTDTQYF. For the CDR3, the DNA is TGTGCCAGCAGTTACTCCGTAGCGGGGGCGCACACAGATACGCAGTATTTT.

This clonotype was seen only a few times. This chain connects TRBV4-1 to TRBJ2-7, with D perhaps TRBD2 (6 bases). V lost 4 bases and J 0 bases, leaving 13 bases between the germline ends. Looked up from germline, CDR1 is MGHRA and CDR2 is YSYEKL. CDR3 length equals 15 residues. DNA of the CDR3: TGCGCCAGCAGCCTCCCCGGGGGAGCCTCCTACGAGCAGTACTTC. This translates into CASSLPGGASYEQYF.

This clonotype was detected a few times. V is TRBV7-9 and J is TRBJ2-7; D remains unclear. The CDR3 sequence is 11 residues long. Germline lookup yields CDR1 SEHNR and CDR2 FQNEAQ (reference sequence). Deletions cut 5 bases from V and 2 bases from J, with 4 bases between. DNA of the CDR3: TGTGCCAGCAGCGTCACCTACGAGCAGTACTTC. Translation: CASSVTYEQYF.

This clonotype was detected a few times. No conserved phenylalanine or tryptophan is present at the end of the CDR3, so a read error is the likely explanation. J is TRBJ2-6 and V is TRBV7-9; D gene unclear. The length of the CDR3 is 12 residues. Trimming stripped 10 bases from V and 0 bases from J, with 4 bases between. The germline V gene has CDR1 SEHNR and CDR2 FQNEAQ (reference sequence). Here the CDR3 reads CAMPSGANVLTL. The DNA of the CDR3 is TGTGCCATGCCCTCTGGGGCCAACGTCCTGACTCTC.

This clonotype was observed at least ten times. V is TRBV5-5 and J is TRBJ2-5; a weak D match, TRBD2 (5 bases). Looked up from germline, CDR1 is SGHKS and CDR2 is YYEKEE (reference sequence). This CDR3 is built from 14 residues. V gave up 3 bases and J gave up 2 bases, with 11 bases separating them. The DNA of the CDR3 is TGTGCCAGCAGCTGGCTCGGGATACAAGAGACCCAGTACTTC. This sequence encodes CASSWLGIQETQYF.

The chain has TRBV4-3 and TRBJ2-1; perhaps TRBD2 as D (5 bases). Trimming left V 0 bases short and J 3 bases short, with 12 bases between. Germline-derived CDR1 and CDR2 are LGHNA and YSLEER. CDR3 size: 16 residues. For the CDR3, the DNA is TGCGCCAGCAGCCAAGATAAGGCTAGCTTCTACAATGAGCAGTTCTTC. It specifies CASSQDKASFYNEQFF.

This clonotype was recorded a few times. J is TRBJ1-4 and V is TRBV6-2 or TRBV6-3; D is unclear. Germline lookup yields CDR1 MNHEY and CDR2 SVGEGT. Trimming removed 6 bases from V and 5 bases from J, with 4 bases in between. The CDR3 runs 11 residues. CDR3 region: CASSRNEKLFF. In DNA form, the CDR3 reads TGTGCCAGCAGCCGGAATGAAAAACTGTTTTTT.

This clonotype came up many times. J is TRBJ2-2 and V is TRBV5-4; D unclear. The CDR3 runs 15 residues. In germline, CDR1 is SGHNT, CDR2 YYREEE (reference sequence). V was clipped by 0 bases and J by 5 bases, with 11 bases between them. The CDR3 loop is CASSLAPKETGELFF. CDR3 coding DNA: TGTGCCAGCAGCTTGGCCCCCAAAGAAACCGGGGAGCTGTTTTTT.

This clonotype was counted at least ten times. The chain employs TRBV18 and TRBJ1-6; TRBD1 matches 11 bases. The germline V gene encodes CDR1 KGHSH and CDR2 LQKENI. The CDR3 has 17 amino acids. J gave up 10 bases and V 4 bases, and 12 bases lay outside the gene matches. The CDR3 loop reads CASSQWTGGEVWSPLHF. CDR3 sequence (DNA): TGTGCCAGCTCACAATGGACAGGGGGCGAGGTATGGTCACCCCTCCACTTT.

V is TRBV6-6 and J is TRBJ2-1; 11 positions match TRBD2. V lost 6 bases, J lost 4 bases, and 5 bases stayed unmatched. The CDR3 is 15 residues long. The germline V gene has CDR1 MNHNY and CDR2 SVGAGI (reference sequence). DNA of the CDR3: TGTGCCAGCAGCTCAACTAGCGGGGGTTACAATGAGCAGTTCTTC. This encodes CASSSTSGGYNEQFF.

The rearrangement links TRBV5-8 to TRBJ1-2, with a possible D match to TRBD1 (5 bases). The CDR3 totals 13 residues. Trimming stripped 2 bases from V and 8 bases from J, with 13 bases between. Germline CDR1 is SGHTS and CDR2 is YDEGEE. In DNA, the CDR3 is TGTGCCAGCAGCTTTGGAGGGGATGTGGGCTACACCTTC. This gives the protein CASSFGGDVGYTF.

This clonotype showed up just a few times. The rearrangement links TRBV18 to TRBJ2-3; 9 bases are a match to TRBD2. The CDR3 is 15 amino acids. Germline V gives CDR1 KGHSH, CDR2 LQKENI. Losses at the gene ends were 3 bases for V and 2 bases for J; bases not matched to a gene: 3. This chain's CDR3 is CASSPAGGATDTQYF. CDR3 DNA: TGTGCCAGCTCACCGGCGGGGGGGGCCACAGATACGCAGTATTTT.

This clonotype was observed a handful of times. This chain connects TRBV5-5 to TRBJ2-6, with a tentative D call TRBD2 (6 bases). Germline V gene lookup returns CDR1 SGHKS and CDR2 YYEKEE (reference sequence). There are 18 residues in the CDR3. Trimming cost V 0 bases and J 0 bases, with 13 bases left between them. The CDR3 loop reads CASSLVAGYPSGANVLTF. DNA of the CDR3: TGTGCCAGCAGCTTGGTGGCGGGGTACCCCTCTGGGGCCAACGTCCTGACTTTC.

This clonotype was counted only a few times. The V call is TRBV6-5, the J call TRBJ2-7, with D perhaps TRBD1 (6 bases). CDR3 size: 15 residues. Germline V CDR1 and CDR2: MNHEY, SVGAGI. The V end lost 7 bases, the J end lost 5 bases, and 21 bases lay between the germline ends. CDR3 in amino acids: CASTPPRGGVNEQYF. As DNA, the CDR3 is TGTGCCAGCACCCCCCCCAGAGGGGGTGTGAACGAGCAGTACTTC.

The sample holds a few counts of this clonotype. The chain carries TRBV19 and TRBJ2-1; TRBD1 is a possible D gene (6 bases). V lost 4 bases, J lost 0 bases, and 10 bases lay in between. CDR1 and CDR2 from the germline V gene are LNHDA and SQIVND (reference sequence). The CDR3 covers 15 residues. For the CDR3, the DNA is TGTGCCAGTAGTAGACAGGCCGGCTCCTACAATGAGCAGTTCTTC. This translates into CASSRQAGSYNEQFF.

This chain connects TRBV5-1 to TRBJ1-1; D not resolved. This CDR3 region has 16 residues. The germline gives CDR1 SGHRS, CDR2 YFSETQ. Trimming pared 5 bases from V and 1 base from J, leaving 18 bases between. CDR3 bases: TGCGCCAGCAGGCTTTCCCCACTTCCACCGAACACTGAAGCTTTCTTT. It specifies CASRLSPLPPNTEAFF.

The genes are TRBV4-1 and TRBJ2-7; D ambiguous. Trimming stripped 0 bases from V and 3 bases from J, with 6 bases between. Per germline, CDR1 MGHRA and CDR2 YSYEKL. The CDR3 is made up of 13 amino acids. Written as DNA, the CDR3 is TGCGCCAGCAGCCAAGATCGCCACTACGAGCAGTACTTC. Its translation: CASSQDRHYEQYF.